The 14 T cell receptor beta chains in this list originate from one sample, sequenced in a study of blood T cell repertoires in COVID-19. Only in-frame clones appear in the TCRdb table, and some are missing; sequencing was by immunoSEQ multiplex PCR. The data hold fewer than 20,000 clones, with 70% to 90% observed a single time. Sequences were obtained from peripheral blood. The source of these receptors is a man aged 80 or over with acute or convalescent COVID-19.

The rearrangement joins TRBV30 to TRBJ1-4; 8 bases line up with TRBD1. The CDR3 covers 15 residues. V lost 2 bases and J lost 5; bases outside the gene matches: 7. Germline assignment: CDR1 GTSNPN and CDR2 SVGIG (reference sequence). CDR3 bases: TGTGCCTGGAGTACTGACAGGGGCCAGAATGAAAAACTGTTTTTT. Translation: CAWSTDRGQNEKLFF.

The V gene is TRBV28, the J gene TRBJ1-1; a weak D match, TRBD1 (6 bases). CDR1 is MDHEN, CDR2 SYDVKM, per germline. V shed 2 bases and J shed 4 bases, with 11 bases lying between them. This CDR3 is built from 14 residues. CDR3 sequence (DNA): TGTGCCAGCAGTTTACCCGGGGGGGCCACTGAAGCTTTCTTT. This translates into CASSLPGGATEAFF.

V is TRBV3-1 (or the pseudogene TRBV3-2) and J is TRBJ1-1; TRBD1 agrees at 8 bases. The germline V gene encodes CDR1 LGHDT and CDR2 YNNKEL (reference sequence). The CDR3 covers 19 residues. Losses at the gene ends were 3 bases for V and 3 bases for J; bases not matched to a gene: 18. The CDR3 here is CASSHKRTGYSMKDTEAFF. The CDR3 DNA sequence: TGTGCCAGCAGCCACAAAAGGACAGGGTATAGCATGAAGGACACTGAAGCTTTCTTT.

The chain carries TRBV15 and TRBJ2-1, with D maybe TRBD2 (6 bases). V lost 6 bases to trimming and J lost 2 bases, with 11 bases between them. The CDR3 runs to 14 residues. The V gene's germline CDR1 is LNHNV and CDR2 YYDKDF (reference sequence). DNA of the CDR3: TGTGCCACCAGGAGGGACTTTACCTACAATGAGCAGTTCTTC. Encoded protein: CATRRDFTYNEQFF.

This clone has only one observation. This chain's CDR3 is CASSPGQNYGYTF. The CDR3 region has the DNA TGCGCCAGCAGCCCGGGACAGAACTATGGCTACACCTTC. The chain is built from TRBV5-1 and TRBJ1-2; 7 positions agree with TRBD1. The ends lost 4 bases at V and 2 bases at J; junction bases unmatched: 2. The CDR3 is 13 residues long. CDR1 is SGHRS, CDR2 YFSETQ, per germline.

The J gene is TRBJ2-3, the V gene TRBV27; D is perhaps TRBD1 (6 bases). Trimming removed 7 bases from V and 2 bases from J, with 13 bases in between. Germline V gene data show CDR1 as MNHEY and CDR2 as SMNVEV (reference sequence). The CDR3 is made up of 14 amino acids. CDR3 sequence (DNA): TGTGCCAGCAAGGTAGGGGGAACCACAGATACGCAGTATTTT. Translation gives CASKVGGTTDTQYF.

This chain joins TRBV18 and TRBJ2-2; 9 positions agree with TRBD2. After removal of 3 bases from V and 5 bases from J, the junction contained 4 bases not matched to a gene. Germline assignment: CDR1 KGHSH and CDR2 LQKENI. The CDR3 is made up of 15 amino acids. Here the CDR3 DNA reads TGTGCCAGCTCACCTGCAGCGGGAGGAACCGGGGAGCTGTTTTTT. This translates into CASSPAAGGTGELFF.

This clone was found once. The chain is built from TRBV29-1 and TRBJ2-3; TRBD2 matches 14 bases. CDR1 and CDR2 (germline): SQVTM, ANQGSEA. CDR3 length: 15 residues. V lost 4 bases, J lost 4 bases, and 4 bases stayed unmatched. This chain's CDR3 is CSVGGLAGAPDTQYF. The CDR3 coding sequence is TGCAGCGTTGGGGGACTAGCGGGAGCCCCAGATACGCAGTATTTT.

With respect to this clone: An end of the junction does not agree with germline; a read error may underlie this. V gene TRBV12-5 combines with J gene TRBJ2-5, with 7 bases that match TRBD2. Germline V lookup: CDR1 LGHNT, CDR2 FRNRAP. This CDR3 is 14 amino acids long. DNA for the CDR3: TGTGCTAGTGGCTCGGGGAGGGTCGTGGACCCCCGGCACTTC. This translates into CASGSGRVVDPRHF.

The chain links TRBV6-5 to TRBJ2-7; D might be TRBD1 (5 bases). V lost 5 bases to trimming and J lost 2 bases, with 13 bases between them. The CDR3 spans 14 residues. CDR1 and CDR2 (germline): MNHEY, SVGAGI. The CDR3 protein is CASSQGAPTYEQYF. In DNA form, the CDR3 reads TGTGCCAGCAGTCAGGGTGCCCCAACCTACGAGCAGTACTTC.

CDR3 residues: CASRRGSEQFF. CDR3 DNA: TGTGCCAGCAGGCGCGGCAGTGAGCAGTTCTTC. The chain carries TRBV3-1 (or the pseudogene TRBV3-2) and TRBJ2-1; no firm D call. The CDR3 sequence is 11 residues long. Trimming removed 6 bases at V and 9 bases at J, with 9 bases between. CDR1 LGHDT and CDR2 YNNKEL come from the germline V gene (reference sequence).

The chain recombines TRBV30 with TRBJ1-4; D might be TRBD1 (5 bases). Looked up from germline, CDR1 is GTSNPN and CDR2 is SVGIG (reference sequence). This CDR3 contains 14 residues. The ends were cut back, 3 bases at V and 7 bases at J, with 15 bases in the middle. The CDR3 nucleotides are TGTGCCTGGAGCCCCGGGGGAGAGGGTGAAAAACTGTTTTTT. It specifies CAWSPGGEGEKLFF.

The chain uses TRBV19 and TRBJ1-5; D may be TRBD1 (5 bases). Trimming stripped 2 bases from V and 0 bases from J, with 14 bases between. This CDR3 is 17 amino acids long. CDR1 is LNHDA and CDR2 is SQIVND in the germline V gene (reference sequence). The CDR3: CASSIKPRQGSNQPQHF. CDR3 sequence (DNA): TGTGCCAGTAGTATAAAACCGCGGCAGGGTAGCAATCAGCCCCAGCATTTT.

The chain has TRBV7-9 and TRBJ1-2; 8 positions match TRBD1. The V segment lost 5 bases and the J segment 3 bases; nucleotides outside the gene matches: 2. The CDR3 spans 13 residues. Germline V CDR1 and CDR2: SEHNR, FQNEAQ (reference sequence). The CDR3: CASSPQGDYGYTF. The CDR3 region has the DNA TGTGCCAGCAGCCCACAGGGGGACTATGGCTACACCTTC.